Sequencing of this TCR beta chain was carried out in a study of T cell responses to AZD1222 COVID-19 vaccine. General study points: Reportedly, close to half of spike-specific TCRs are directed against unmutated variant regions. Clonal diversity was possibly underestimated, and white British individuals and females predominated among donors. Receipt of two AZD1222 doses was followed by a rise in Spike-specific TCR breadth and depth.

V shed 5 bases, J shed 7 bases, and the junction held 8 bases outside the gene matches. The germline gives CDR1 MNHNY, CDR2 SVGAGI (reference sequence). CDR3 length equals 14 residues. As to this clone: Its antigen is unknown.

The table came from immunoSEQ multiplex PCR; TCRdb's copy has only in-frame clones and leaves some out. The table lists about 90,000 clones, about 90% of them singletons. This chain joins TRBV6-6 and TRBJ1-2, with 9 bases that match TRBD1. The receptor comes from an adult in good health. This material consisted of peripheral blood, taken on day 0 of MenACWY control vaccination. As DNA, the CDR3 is TGTGCCAGCAGTACAACCGGGACAGGGAGTGGCTACACCTTC. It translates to CASSTTGTGSGYTF.